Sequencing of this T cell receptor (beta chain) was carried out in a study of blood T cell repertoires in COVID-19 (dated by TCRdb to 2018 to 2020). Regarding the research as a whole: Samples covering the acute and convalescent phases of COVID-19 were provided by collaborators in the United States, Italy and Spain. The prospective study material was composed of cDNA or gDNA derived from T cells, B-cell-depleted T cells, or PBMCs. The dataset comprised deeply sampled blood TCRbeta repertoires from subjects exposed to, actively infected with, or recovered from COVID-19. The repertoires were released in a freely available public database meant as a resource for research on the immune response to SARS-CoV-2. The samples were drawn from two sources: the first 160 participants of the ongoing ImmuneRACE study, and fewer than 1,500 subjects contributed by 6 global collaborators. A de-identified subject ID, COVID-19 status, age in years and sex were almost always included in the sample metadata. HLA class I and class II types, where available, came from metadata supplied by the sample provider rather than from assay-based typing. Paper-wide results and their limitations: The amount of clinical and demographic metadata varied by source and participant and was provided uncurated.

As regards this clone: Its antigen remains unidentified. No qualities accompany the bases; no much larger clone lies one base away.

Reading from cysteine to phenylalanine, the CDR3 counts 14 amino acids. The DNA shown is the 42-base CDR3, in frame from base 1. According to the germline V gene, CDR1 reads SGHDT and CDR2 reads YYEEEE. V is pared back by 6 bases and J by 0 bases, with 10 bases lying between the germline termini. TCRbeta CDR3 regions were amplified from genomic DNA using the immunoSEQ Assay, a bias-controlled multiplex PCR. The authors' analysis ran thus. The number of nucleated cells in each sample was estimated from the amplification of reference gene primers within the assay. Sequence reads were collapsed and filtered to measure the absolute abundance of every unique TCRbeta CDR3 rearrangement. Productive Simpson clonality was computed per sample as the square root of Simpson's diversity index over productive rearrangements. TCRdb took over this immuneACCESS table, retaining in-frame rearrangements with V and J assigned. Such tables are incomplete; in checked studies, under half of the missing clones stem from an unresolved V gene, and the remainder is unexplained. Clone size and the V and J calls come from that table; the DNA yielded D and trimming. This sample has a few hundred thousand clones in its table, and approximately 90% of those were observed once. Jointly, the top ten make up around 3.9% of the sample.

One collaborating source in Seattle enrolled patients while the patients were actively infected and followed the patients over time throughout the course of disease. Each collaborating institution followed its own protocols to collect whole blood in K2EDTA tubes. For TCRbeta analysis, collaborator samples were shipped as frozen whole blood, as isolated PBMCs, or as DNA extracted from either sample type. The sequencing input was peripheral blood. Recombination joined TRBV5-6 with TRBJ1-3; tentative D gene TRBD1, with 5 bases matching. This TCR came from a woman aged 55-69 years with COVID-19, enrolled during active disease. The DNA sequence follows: TGTGCCAGCACGGACACTAACTCTGGAAACACCATATATTTT. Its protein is CASTDTNSGNTIYF.